Each of the 3 T cell receptor beta chains below was sequenced from the same sample in a study of cytomegalovirus exposure and HLA in healthy donors. PCR involved 60 Vbeta and 13 Jbeta primers. Using immunoSEQ multiplex PCR, the repertoire was profiled, and TCRdb retains in-frame clones only, with some absent. The sample carries roughly 200,000 clones, just under 80% recorded once. Sequencing was performed on PBMCs. These receptors originate from a female donor in good health and CMV-seronegative.

The chain has TRBV9 and TRBJ2-7; perhaps TRBD2 as D (7 bases). The V end lost 4 bases, the J end lost 6 bases, and 20 bases lay between the germline ends. This CDR3 contains 15 residues. Germline CDR1 is SGDLS and CDR2 is YYNGEE. The CDR3 protein is CASSPSPGGPGEQYF. CDR3 coding DNA: TGTGCCAGCAGCCCCAGTCCGGGGGGCCCGGGCGAGCAGTACTTC.

V usage is TRBV9 and J usage is TRBJ2-7; 11 positions match TRBD2. The ends lost 4 bases at V and 8 bases at J; junction bases unmatched: 5. The CDR3 is 13 amino acids. CDR1 is SGDLS and CDR2 is YYNGEE in the germline V gene. CDR3 bases: TGTGCCAGCAGCCCTCGGACTAGCGGGCAGCAGTACTTC. This encodes CASSPRTSGQQYF.

The chain recombines TRBV5-6 with TRBJ1-2; D not certain. The V and J ends lost 0 bases and 8 bases respectively, with 14 bases between them. Per the germline V gene, CDR1 is SGHDT and CDR2 is YYEEEE. The CDR3 contains 14 residues. Here the CDR3 DNA reads TGTGCCAGCAGCTTGGGCCCTAATCCAGGCGGCTACACCTTC. It yields the protein CASSLGPNPGGYTF.